The 24 T cell receptor beta chains below come from one sample, sequenced in a study of Ad26.COV2.S vaccination and SARS-CoV-2 variants. The repertoire was sequenced with immunoSEQ multiplex PCR; TCRdb's copy has only in-frame clones and lacks some. Here the sample spans 300,000 to 350,000 clones, under 90% being singletons. Sample treatment: approximately 18 received Ad26.COV2.S at low or high dose, single or two shots; about five received placebo; per-sample allocation not given. After the first vaccine or placebo injection, samples were drawn on day 63. Sequencing was performed on peripheral blood, taken in a trial of Ad26.COV2.S vaccine versus placebo. The receptors derive from a person between 18 and 59 years old who received the Ad26.COV2.S COVID-19 vaccine or a placebo.

V and J are TRBV11-1 and TRBJ1-1; D possibly corresponds to TRBD1 (5 bases). The CDR3 has 14 residues. Germline-derived CDR1 and CDR2 are SGHAT and FQDESV (reference sequence). Trimming shortened V by 3 bases and J by 0 bases, and 8 bases separated the two germline ends. CDR3: CASSFGTLNTEAFF. The CDR3, as DNA: TGTGCCAGCAGCTTCGGGACCTTGAACACTGAAGCTTTCTTT.

The V call is TRBV7-2, the J call TRBJ2-2, with 7 bases identical to TRBD1. CDR1 and CDR2 (germline): SGHTA, FQGNSA. Trimming cost V 4 bases and J 6 bases; bases outside gene matches: 8. The CDR3 has 15 residues. This CDR3 is CASSSQTGIAGELFF. CDR3 bases: TGTGCCAGCAGCTCCCAGACAGGGATCGCCGGGGAGCTGTTTTTT.

CDR3 residues: CASSLMADGGPYGYTF. CDR3 sequence (DNA): TGTGCCAGCAGTTTAATGGCGGATGGTGGCCCGTATGGCTACACCTTC. The V call is TRBV27, the J call TRBJ1-2; D not certain. The germline V and J ends were trimmed by 2 bases and 5 bases, with 18 bases remaining between them. Germline CDR1 MNHEY, CDR2 SMNVEV (reference sequence). The CDR3 totals 16 residues.

This clone was seen a single time. The chain uses TRBV9 and TRBJ1-1, with 7 bases matching TRBD1. CDR1 SGDLS and CDR2 YYNGEE come from the germline V gene. V was pared by 4 bases and J by 6 bases, with 12 bases of the junction left unmatched. The CDR3 has 15 amino acids. The CDR3 loop is CASSPPATGRAEAFF. The CDR3 DNA follows: TGTGCCAGCAGCCCCCCAGCGACAGGGCGAGCTGAAGCTTTCTTT.

This chain uses TRBV4-3 with TRBJ1-2; 11 bases fit TRBD1. The CDR3 covers 18 residues. CDR1 and CDR2 from the germline V gene are LGHNA and YSLEER. V was pared by 0 bases and J by 4 bases, with 10 bases of the junction left unmatched. The DNA for the CDR3 is TGCGCCAGCAGCCAAGATGTCGGACAGGGGGCCGGTTTCTATGGCTACACCTTC. This sequence encodes CASSQDVGQGAGFYGYTF.

V and J are TRBV18 and TRBJ2-7, with 10 bases aligning to TRBD1. V lost 4 bases to trimming and J lost 6 bases; unmatched junction nucleotides: 6. Germline V gene sequence: CDR1 KGHSH, CDR2 LQKENI. The CDR3 extends over 14 amino acids. As DNA, the CDR3 is TGTGCCAGCTCACTTGGGACAGGGGCCGGCGAGCAGTACTTC. As protein: CASSLGTGAGEQYF.

The chain joins TRBV6-2 or TRBV6-3 to TRBJ2-3; D possibly matches TRBD1 or TRBD2 (5 bases each). The CDR3 is 14 residues long. V was trimmed by 5 bases and J by 6 bases, leaving 15 bases between them. Germline V gene lookup returns CDR1 MNHEY and CDR2 SVGEGT. CDR3 sequence: CASSPPGPGDTQYF. The CDR3 DNA reads TGTGCCAGCAGTCCCCCGGGGCCTGGGGATACGCAGTATTTT.

V and J are TRBV6-5 and TRBJ2-7; D may be TRBD1 (5 bases). The germline V gene has CDR1 MNHEY and CDR2 SVGAGI. This CDR3 region has 15 residues. The V end was cut by 6 bases, the J end by 0 bases, with 15 bases between. The CDR3, as DNA: TGTGCCAGCAGAAGGCTAGGGGATAGCTCCTACGAGCAGTACTTC. It codes for CASRRLGDSSYEQYF.

The chain carries TRBV5-1 and TRBJ1-6, with TRBD1 matching 7 bases. The germline gives CDR1 SGHRS, CDR2 YFSETQ. V trimming: 0 bases; J trimming: 7 bases; junction bases outside the gene matches: 1. The CDR3 is 14 amino acids. The CDR3, as DNA: TGCGCCAGCAGCTTGGGGGACAGAAATTCACCCCTCCACTTT. It codes for CASSLGDRNSPLHF.

V and J are TRBV12-3 or TRBV12-4 and TRBJ1-1; no clear D gene. With 11 bases removed from V and 8 bases from J, the gap between germline ends came to 21 bases. CDR3 length equals 13 residues. The CDR3 DNA reads TGTGCCGGCCCTCCGCGGGGTGATTTAGAAGCTTTCTTT. Its translation is CAGPPRGDLEAFF.

V usage is TRBV7-9 and J usage is TRBJ2-7; D perhaps matches TRBD1 (5 bases). This CDR3 is 14 amino acids long. Germline V gene data show CDR1 as SEHNR and CDR2 as FQNEAQ (reference sequence). V lost 3 bases and J lost 0, with 9 bases in between. The CDR3 sequence is CASSFRGFSYEQYF. The CDR3 DNA follows: TGTGCCAGCAGCTTTAGGGGCTTCTCCTACGAGCAGTACTTC. The full variable domain, rest sourced from reference TRBV7-9 and TRBJ2-7, is DTGVSQNPRHKITKRGQNVTFRCDPISEHNRLYWYRQTLGQGPEFLTYFQNEAQLEKSRLLSDRFSAERPKGSFSTLEIQRTEQGDSAMYLCASSFRGFSYEQYFGPGTRLTVT.

This chain links TRBV28 with TRBJ2-4; 10 positions match TRBD2. Germline lookup yields CDR1 MDHEN and CDR2 SYDVKM. V was clipped by 8 bases and J by 0 bases; unmatched bases: 10. CDR3 length: 17 residues. The CDR3 loop is CASLGLALELAKNIQYF. The DNA for the CDR3 is TGTGCCAGCCTGGGACTAGCGCTAGAATTAGCCAAAAACATTCAGTACTTC.

This chain joins TRBV7-2 and TRBJ1-1; D gene uncertain. The V end lost 5 bases, the J end lost 2 bases, and 15 bases lay between the germline ends. This CDR3 region has 15 residues. Germline CDR1 reads SGHTA; CDR2 reads FQGNSA. CDR3 loop: CASSPVPLSNTEAFF. DNA of the CDR3: TGTGCCAGCAGCCCCGTTCCCCTATCAAACACTGAAGCTTTCTTT.

This rearrangement joins TRBV2 to TRBJ1-5, with D perhaps TRBD1 (5 bases). The CDR3 extends over 18 amino acids. Germline loops: CDR1 SNHLY, CDR2 FYNNEI. V was trimmed by 8 bases and J by 0 bases, leaving 23 bases between them. The CDR3 DNA is TGTGCCAGCGGGGACCCCGGGACCGCAGCTTTTAGCAATCAGCCCCAGCATTTT. Amino acid sequence: CASGDPGTAAFSNQPQHF.

The chain recombines TRBV6-2 or TRBV6-3 with TRBJ1-6; the D is unclear. This CDR3 is built from 12 residues. In germline, CDR1 is MNHEY, CDR2 SVGEGT. The V gene lost 5 bases and the J gene lost 8 bases, with 7 bases spanning the gap. The CDR3 reads CASSRSDSPLHF. The CDR3 region has the DNA TGTGCCAGCAGTCGCTCGGATTCACCCCTCCACTTT.

As regards this clone: The sample carries other DNA sequences with the same CDR3. This sequence joins TRBV13 and TRBJ1-2; TRBD1 might be the D (6 bases). Germline V gene lookup returns CDR1 PRHDT and CDR2 FYEKMQ (reference sequence). With 0 bases removed from V and 2 bases from J, the gap between germline ends came to 7 bases. There are 14 residues in the CDR3. CDR3 bases: TGTGCCAGCAGCTTAGGGACAGGCAACTATGGCTACACCTTC. Encoded protein: CASSLGTGNYGYTF.

J is TRBJ1-4 and V is TRBV7-2; the D is unclear. The germline V gene has CDR1 SGHTA and CDR2 FQGNSA. Trimming cost V 5 bases and J 2 bases, with 12 bases left between them. The CDR3 has 15 residues. In nucleotides, the CDR3 is TGTGCCAGCAGCGACAACCGACGGACTAATGAAAAACTGTTTTTT. This codes for CASSDNRRTNEKLFF.

V and J are TRBV18 and TRBJ1-1; possible D gene TRBD1, 6 bases. The germline V gene encodes CDR1 KGHSH and CDR2 LQKENI. The CDR3 runs 16 residues. The V end lost 0 bases, the J end lost 1 base, and 12 bases lay between the germline ends. The CDR3 nucleotides read TGTGCCAGCTCACCACCGAGAGGGGGGGCGAACACTGAAGCTTTCTTT. Residues: CASSPPRGGANTEAFF.

The chain employs TRBV5-6 and TRBJ1-5; 10 nucleotides agree with TRBD1. Germline V gene lookup returns CDR1 SGHDT and CDR2 YYEEEE. This CDR3 contains 14 residues. V lost 5 bases and J lost 7; bases outside the gene matches: 6. CDR3 coding DNA: TGTGCCAGCAGTCCCGGACAGGGGGGGCAGCCCCAGCATTTT. It translates to CASSPGQGGQPQHF.

This clone was seen a few times. In the same sample, other DNA sequences code for this CDR3. V and J are TRBV7-2 and TRBJ2-6; no clear D. The CDR3 sequence is 14 residues long. V gave up 2 bases and J gave up 0 bases, with 2 bases separating them. Germline V gives CDR1 SGHTA, CDR2 FQGNSA. CDR3 DNA: TGTGCCAGCAGCTTAAACTCTGGGGCCAACGTCCTGACTTTC. It yields the protein CASSLNSGANVLTF.

The rearrangement joins TRBV7-2 to TRBJ1-1; 10 bases are shared with TRBD1. The CDR3 is 14 amino acids. The germline V gene encodes CDR1 SGHTA and CDR2 FQGNSA. The junction had 7 bases not matched to a gene; V was cut back by 6 bases and J by 6 bases. CDR3 DNA sequence: TGTGCCAGCAGAGGACAGGGGGTATTTGCTGAAGCTTTCTTT. Translated: CASRGQGVFAEAFF.

The CDR3 DNA follows: TGTGCCAGTTCACAGGGGGCGAGAACTGAAGCTTTCTTT. This codes for CASSQGARTEAFF. The rearrangement joins TRBV5-8 to TRBJ1-1, with TRBD1 matching over 9 bases. Germline CDR1 SGHTS, CDR2 YDEGEE. The V and J ends lost 8 bases and 5 bases, in that order; junction bases with no gene match: 7. This CDR3 contains 13 residues.

The chain is built from TRBV29-1 and TRBJ1-3; D is uncertain. The CDR3 is made up of 12 amino acids. V was clipped by 3 bases and J by 4 bases, with 7 bases between them. The V gene's germline CDR1 is SQVTM and CDR2 ANQGSEA. The CDR3 DNA sequence: TGCAGCGTTGACCTGGGGGGAAACACCATATATTTT. Translating gives CSVDLGGNTIYF.

The gene calls are TRBV6-2 or TRBV6-3 and TRBJ1-1; D possibly corresponds to TRBD1 (6 bases). CDR3 size: 12 residues. The germline V and J ends were trimmed by 6 bases and 11 bases, with 16 bases remaining between them. CDR1 and CDR2 (germline): MNHEY, SVGEGT. The CDR3 bases are TGTGCCAGCAGCCCGACAGGACCTTTGGCTTTCTTT. It yields the protein CASSPTGPLAFF.